The subject of this entry is one T cell receptor (beta chain). This clonotype was counted between two and nine times. Its antigen is not yet known. No clone much larger than this one lies a single base away; base qualities are absent. Library preparation was by multiplex PCR. The instrument was an Illumina HiSeq 4000. TCR beta libraries were built with iRepertoire HTBI primers and Arm-PCR amplification of CDR3 regions. Before sequencing, the PCR products underwent gel purification. The paper's data handling went like this. A total of 62 TRBV and 14 TRBJ segments were identified across samples and were used for gene usage analysis of CDR3 amino acid clonotypes. COPE and FqMerger were used to merge filtered high-quality paired reads into contigs. BLAST was used to align contigs to the IMGT TRBV, TRBD and TRBJ reference genes, and CDR3 was defined following IMGT. Any clonotype with a frequency above 0.1% was classified as a highly expanded clone. Repertoire diversity was measured by Shannon entropy, and V-J evenness by the Gini coefficient. Public clonotypes were defined as clonotypes shared by more than one individual. TCRdb reran the public reads through fastp at Q25 and MiXCR, keeping productive beta chains. Rows are combined by CDR3 protein, so each entry shows the most common genes and DNA. These V and J calls rely on TCRdb rather than the paper's analysis. The sample table lists roughly 400,000 distinct CDR3 sequences, 16% of them with a count of one. The biggest ten clones account for around a quarter of the sample.

The entry originates in a study of regulatory T cells in long-lasting Graves disease (dated by TCRdb to the early 2020s). With respect to the entire study: Antithyroid drugs had been taken for less than 3 months by newly diagnosed Graves' disease patients. Persistent Graves' disease patients were compared with newly diagnosed Graves' disease patients by peripheral blood TCR sequencing and RNA sequencing. A total of about 35 samples underwent TCR sequencing, from some 13 patients with persistent Graves' disease and approximately 20 patients with newly diagnosed Graves' disease. The study was registered as a clinical trial and conducted in China.

This sample's time point label indicates: newly diagnosed GD, antithyroid drugs for less than 3 months. For both TCR sequencing and RNA sequencing, RNA was extracted from PBMCs using TRIzol. The diagnosis of Graves' disease was made according to American Thyroid Association guidelines. Patients for the study were recruited at an endocrinology department in Xi'an, China. Each patient gave 7 to 9.5 milliliters of peripheral blood, collected in an EDTA anticoagulant tube. Ficoll Paque Plus density gradient separation was used to isolate PBMCs, and no further T cell sorting was done. An Agilent 2100 Bioanalyzer and agarose gel were used to check RNA quality, and a NanoDrop 2000 was used to measure RNA concentration. CDR1 is given as SGHTA and CDR2 as FQGTGA, both from the germline V gene. Its CDR3 holds 13 amino acids, cysteine through phenylalanine. The CDR3 DNA has 39 bases and is translated from base 1. V is cut by 5 bases and J by 4 bases, and the space between the germline ends is 11 bases.

The research as a whole found: The small sample size was acknowledged by the authors as a limitation that may reduce accuracy. Because the primary lesion, thyroid tissue, could not be accessed, the study looked at peripheral blood alone. Compared with newly diagnosed patients, patients with persistent Graves' disease had lower TCR Shannon entropy and fewer highly expanded clones, which suggests clonal expansion. Sequencing and analysis were restricted to the TCR beta chain. Persistent disease showed preferential use of TRBV28, TRBJ1-2 and TRBJ2-5, whereas newly diagnosed disease favored TRBV20-1 and TRBJ2-1. Persistent patients shared more public clonotypes among themselves (around 2,800) than newly diagnosed patients did (about 970).

This sample also belongs to another study, concerning T cells in Graves' hyperthyroidism and ophthalmopathy. From the second report: A patient counted as having stable Graves' hyperthyroidism if no progression to ophthalmopathy occurred over 18 months of follow-up. Hyperthyroidism patients were newly diagnosed, with disease duration under 2 months, and aged 18 to 65 years. The study excluded patients with uncontrolled infections, other autoimmune diseases, pregnancy or lactation. Diagnoses were based on clinical symptoms, serum thyroxine and TRAb, thyroid ultrasound and orbital computed tomography. The TCR CDR3 was subjected to a first round of RT-PCR using the HTBI primer set and the Qiagen OneStep RT-PCR kit. Most expanded thyroid clonotypes (frequency above 0.001) were also detected in blood, suggesting blood repertoires may reflect thyroid immune responses. A model built on a 13 V-J signature distinguished ophthalmopathy from stable hyperthyroidism, reaching around 90% sensitivity and about 81% specificity in cross-validation and 80%/75% in testing. In validation, the model predicted progression to ophthalmopathy a median of about 5.9 months before onset, with about 64% sensitivity and roughly 77% specificity. To identify distinguishing TCR V-J signatures, a discovery cohort of 90 to 100 patients was used, comprising 40 to 45 with Graves' ophthalmopathy and under 60 with stable Graves' hyperthyroidism. An independent validation cohort of under 20 hyperthyroidism patients and about 15 patients who later progressed to ophthalmopathy tested prospective prediction of ophthalmopathy. The 75 to 100 discovery patients were randomly divided into training and test sets at a 7:3 ratio. Thyroid tissue and blood T-cell repertoires from six or seven Graves' hyperthyroidism patients were also compared in the study. Following sampling, methimazole starting at 30 mg daily was given to hyperthyroidism patients, and high-dose intravenous methylprednisolone was given to ophthalmopathy patients. Libraries were constructed in a second round of multiplex PCR, after which size selection and purification were performed. Libraries were sequenced paired-end with 100 bp reads on an Illumina HiSeq2000. SOAPnuke was used to process the raw data, throwing out any read that contained adapters or uncalled bases, had a mean Phred below 15, or lacked an exact constant-primer or identifier match. COPE v1.2.5 was used to merge high-quality paired reads, and clonotypes were defined as unique nucleotide sequences. MiTCR v1.1 was used to align clonotypes to the IMGT TRBV, TRBD and TRBJ reference segments. The analysis included only V-J combinations with a frequency above 0.0001, which together covered more than 99% of the repertoires. A TCS score was defined as the ratio of F50 (clonal expansion) to E x V (chaos), with BLOSUM62-based TCRdist applied between CDR3 peptides within each V-J. Welch's t-statistics and random forest reduced fewer than 600 V-J features to 13, which were used in a naive Bayes classifier (R e1071). No statistical method was used to fix the sample size in advance, and group allocation was not hidden from the investigators. TCR Vbeta CDR3 sequencing of roughly 140 peripheral blood samples (roughly 41 ophthalmopathy, some 75 hyperthyroidism and some 17 progressor patients) is reported in the paper.

The sequence joins TRBV7-3 to TRBJ1-2, with the identity of the D gene unclear. Sequenced material: peripheral blood mononuclear cells (PBMCs), taken at new diagnosis, from a patient treated with antithyroid drugs. The receptor's source is a woman aged 18-29 years with Graves disease. Donor details come from another sample of the same person, matched by shared clones. The CDR3: CASSHRPIYGYTF. The sequence in DNA is TGTGCCAGCAGCCATAGACCTATCTATGGCTACACCTTC.